The T cell receptor (beta chain) under discussion was sequenced for a study of technical replicates of blood from four donors. CDR3 size: 12 residues. With V trimmed by 6 bases and J by 5 bases, 7 bases remained unmatched. The germline V gene has CDR1 SQVTM and CDR2 ANQGSEA. Repertoires were generated with immunoSEQ multiplex PCR, while TCRdb's copy carries only in-frame clones and drops some. This table has about 81,000 clones, 96% appearing once. This rearrangement joins TRBV29-1 to TRBJ2-7, with 7 positions matching TRBD2. Sequences were obtained from T cells isolated from PBMCs. This clonotype originated in a human donor in good health. CDR3 in amino acids: CSVSWGGNEQYF. The CDR3 DNA sequence: TGCAGCGTAAGCTGGGGAGGGAACGAGCAGTACTTC.